These T cell receptor beta chains were read from a single sample in a study of response to subunit inactivated influenza vaccine. TCRdb redid the calling of the RT-PCR reads with MiXCR, one entry per CDR3 protein. The sample shows fewer than 250,000 distinct CDR3 sequences, under 15% of them seen only once. The sample was CD8+ T cells sorted from PBMCs, taken roughly 5 days after vaccination. All receptors come from a man aged 50-59 years who received an inactivated influenza vaccine. Each CDR3 is given with its conserved first and last residue. Each record gives: CDR3 DNA, CDR3 protein, D gene, CDR3 length, J gene, V gene, clone size. D genes are given only for firm matches. Not every row has a clone size; where given, it reads once, few, many or a size class.

TGTGCCAGCAGCTTCTCCCGGGACTTGACCTCCTACAATGAGCAGTTCTTC	CASSFSRDLTSYNEQFF	-	17	TRBJ2-1	TRBV7-7	-
TGTGCCAGCAGCCACGGGACAGGGACAGGAGATACGCAGTATTTT	CASSHGTGTGDTQYF	TRBD1	15	TRBJ2-3	TRBV25-1	-
TGCAGTGCGCTAGGGCAGGGAGTAGGTGAGCAGTACTTC	CSALGQGVGEQYF	-	13	TRBJ2-7	TRBV20-1	-
TGTGCCAGCACCCATACCGGGACAGGGTCCCCTGAAGCTTTCTTT	CASTHTGTGSPEAFF	TRBD1	15	TRBJ1-1	TRBV28	-
TGTGCCAGCAGCCAAGATAGCCCGACACTAGCCAAAAACATTCAGTACTTC	CASSQDSPTLAKNIQYF	-	17	TRBJ2-4	TRBV4-2	-
TGCAGTGACAAGCCGGGCGGATCAGATACGCAGTATTTT	CSDKPGGSDTQYF	-	13	TRBJ2-3	TRBV20-1	few
TGCGCCAGCAGCTTGGCCGCTCGGGGCTACGAGCAGTACTTC	CASSLAARGYEQYF	-	14	TRBJ2-7	TRBV5-1	-
TGTGCCAGCAGTTTTGGACAGGGACTCCCCGGGGCCAACGTCCTGACTTTC	CASSFGQGLPGANVLTF	TRBD1	17	TRBJ2-6	TRBV12-3/TRBV12-4	few
TGTGCCAGCTCCCCGACGGGGGACTACGAGCAGTACTTC	CASSPTGDYEQYF	-	13	TRBJ2-7	TRBV18	few
TGCGCCAGCAGTGTGGGGGGTCCCTACGAGCAGTACTTC	CASSVGGPYEQYF	-	13	TRBJ2-7	TRBV10-2	few
TGTGCCAGCAGTCTCAATAGAAACAACGAGCAGTACTTC	CASSLNRNNEQYF	-	13	TRBJ2-7	TRBV6-2/TRBV6-3	few
TGTGCCAGCAGTTTACTAGCGGGGGTAACCTACAATGAGCAGTTCTTC	CASSLLAGVTYNEQFF	TRBD2	16	TRBJ2-1	TRBV27	many
TGTGCCAGTAGTCATAGGACCGCCTACGAGCAGTACTTC	CASSHRTAYEQYF	-	13	TRBJ2-7	TRBV19	few
TGTGCTAGTGGTTCCCGGACAGGGGAAACCGGGGAGCTGTTTTTT	CASGSRTGETGELFF	TRBD1	15	TRBJ2-2	TRBV12-5	-
TGTGCCAGCAGTCCCTCTAGCTTCTTGGGGAATGAGCAGTTCTTC	CASSPSSFLGNEQFF	-	15	TRBJ2-1	TRBV12-3/TRBV12-4	many
TGTGCCAGCAGTTACATCAGGGGAGAGACCCAGTACTTC	CASSYIRGETQYF	-	13	TRBJ2-5	TRBV6-2/TRBV6-3	-
TGTGCCAGCAGTCCCGCAGGGGGGGATCAGCCCCAGCATTTT	CASSPAGGDQPQHF	TRBD1	14	TRBJ1-5	TRBV27	many
TGTGCCAGCAGCGCAACAGGGGGGCCTAATCAGCCCCAGCATTTT	CASSATGGPNQPQHF	TRBD1	15	TRBJ1-5	TRBV9	few
TGTGCCAGCAGCTTCGAGTCGGGACGTAGCACAGATACGCAGTATTTT	CASSFESGRSTDTQYF	-	16	TRBJ2-3	TRBV7-8	few
TGTGCCAGCAGCATCGGACAGGGGGCTTACGAGCAGTACTTC	CASSIGQGAYEQYF	TRBD1	14	TRBJ2-7	TRBV3-1	-
TGTGCCAGCTCATCACTTAACGCGTTGGATACGCAGTATTTT	CASSSLNALDTQYF	-	14	TRBJ2-3	TRBV18	few
TGTGCCAGCAGTTACGGAAGGCTAGCCGCCGGGGATGAGCAGTTCTTC	CASSYGRLAAGDEQFF	-	16	TRBJ2-1	TRBV6-5	-
TGCGCCAGCAGCACTGTTGGACAGTACAATGAGCAGTTCTTC	CASSTVGQYNEQFF	-	14	TRBJ2-1	TRBV5-1	many
TGTGCCAGCAGCCCGAATTACAACTCTGAAGCTTTCTTT	CASSPNYNSEAFF	-	13	TRBJ1-1	TRBV7-6	-
TGTGCCAGCAGCGGGGGTAGCGGGTCTCTTACAGATACGCAGTATTTT	CASSGGSGSLTDTQYF	TRBD2	16	TRBJ2-3	TRBV5-6	-
TGCGCCAGCAGCCAAGATCCAGGGACTAGCGCGCACAATGAGCAGTTCTTC	CASSQDPGTSAHNEQFF	TRBD2	17	TRBJ2-1	TRBV4-3	-
TGTGCCAGCTCCTTCGGACAGGCCAACGAGCAGTACTTC	CASSFGQANEQYF	TRBD1	13	TRBJ2-7	TRBV7-2	-
TGTGCCAGCAGCTTTCTTCCGGGCCTCGAGGAAGAGACCCAGTACTTC	CASSFLPGLEEETQYF	-	16	TRBJ2-5	TRBV7-9	few
TGTGCCAGCAGCTTCGGGACAGTTAACTATGGCTACACCTTC	CASSFGTVNYGYTF	TRBD1	14	TRBJ1-2	TRBV5-6	few
TGCGCCAGCAGCTTGGCCGAAGGGGGCCTGAGCTCCTACAATGAGCAGTTCTTC	CASSLAEGGLSSYNEQFF	TRBD1	18	TRBJ2-1	TRBV5-1	few
TGTGCCATCATTCATAACAGGGGGAACACTGAAGCTTTCTTT	CAIIHNRGNTEAFF	TRBD1	14	TRBJ1-1	TRBV10-3	-
TGTGCCAGCAGCTCCACATTGGTATGGGTGCAGTATTTT	CASSSTLVWVQYF	-	13	TRBJ2-3	TRBV11-2	-
TGCAGTGCTAGGGTAGCGGGAGGTGCCTATGTAGATGAGCAGTTCTTC	CSARVAGGAYVDEQFF	TRBD2	16	TRBJ2-1	TRBV20-1	few
TGCAGCGTTGTCGGACCCGGGTTCACTAACTATGGCTACACCTTC	CSVVGPGFTNYGYTF	-	15	TRBJ1-2	TRBV29-1	many
TGTGCCAGCAGTTTTACGGCTAACACTGAAGCTTTCTTT	CASSFTANTEAFF	-	13	TRBJ1-1	TRBV6-2/TRBV6-3	many
TGCGCCAGCAGCTTGGGCTCGAACTACGAGCAGTACTTC	CASSLGSNYEQYF	-	13	TRBJ2-7	TRBV5-1	few
TGTGCCAGCAGTTTTTCTGTGGGGGGCACAGATACGCAGTATTTT	CASSFSVGGTDTQYF	-	15	TRBJ2-3	TRBV6-2/TRBV6-3	few
TGTGCCAGCACCCCAGCATCTGGGGCCAACGTCCTGACTTTC	CASTPASGANVLTF	-	14	TRBJ2-6	TRBV6-1	few
TGTGCCAGCAGCTTATACAGGCATGAGACCCAGTACTTC	CASSLYRHETQYF	-	13	TRBJ2-5	TRBV11-2	-
TGCAGCGTTGGACTAGCGGGGGCCTACGAGCAGTACTTC	CSVGLAGAYEQYF	TRBD2	13	TRBJ2-7	TRBV29-1	-
TGTGCCAGCGGCCAGGGACTAGCGGCCTACAATGAGCAGTTCTTC	CASGQGLAAYNEQFF	TRBD2	15	TRBJ2-1	TRBV4-2	-
TGTGCCAGCAGCCACCCTCTTGGACAGGGGGAAAAACTGTTTTTT	CASSHPLGQGEKLFF	TRBD1	15	TRBJ1-4	TRBV28	-
TGCGCCAGCAGCTTGACAGGGTCCTTCGAGCAGTACTTC	CASSLTGSFEQYF	-	13	TRBJ2-7	TRBV5-1	few
TGCGCCAGCAGCCAGGAAGGCCTAAACTCTGGAAACACCATATATTTT	CASSQEGLNSGNTIYF	-	16	TRBJ1-3	TRBV5-1	many
TGTGCCAGCAGTCTATCCAGGGGGCCCCTCTCCTACGAGCAGTACTTC	CASSLSRGPLSYEQYF	TRBD1	16	TRBJ2-7	TRBV27	few